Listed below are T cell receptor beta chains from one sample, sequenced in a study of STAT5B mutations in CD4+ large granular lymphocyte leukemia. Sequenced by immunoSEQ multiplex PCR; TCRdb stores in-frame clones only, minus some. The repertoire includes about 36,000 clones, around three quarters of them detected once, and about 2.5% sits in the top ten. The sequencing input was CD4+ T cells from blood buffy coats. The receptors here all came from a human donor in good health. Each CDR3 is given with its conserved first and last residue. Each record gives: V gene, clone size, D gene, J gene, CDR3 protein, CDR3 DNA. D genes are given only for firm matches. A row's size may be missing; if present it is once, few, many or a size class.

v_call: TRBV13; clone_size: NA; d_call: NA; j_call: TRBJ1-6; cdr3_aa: CASSLGGGNSPLHF; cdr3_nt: TGTGCCAGCAGCTTAGGAGGGGGTAATTCACCCCTCCACTTT
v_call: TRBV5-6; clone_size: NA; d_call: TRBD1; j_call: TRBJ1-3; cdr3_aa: CASSTRGPLISGNTIYF; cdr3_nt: TGTGCCAGCAGCACCAGGGGGCCACTTATCTCTGGAAACACCATATATTTT
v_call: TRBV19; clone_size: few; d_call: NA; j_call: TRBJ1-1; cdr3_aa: CATRTVTNTEAFF; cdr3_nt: TGTGCCACCCGGACAGTGACGAACACTGAAGCTTTCTTT
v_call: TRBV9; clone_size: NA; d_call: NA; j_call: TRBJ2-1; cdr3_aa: CASSVDGPSYNEQFF; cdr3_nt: TGTGCCAGCAGCGTAGACGGGCCCTCCTACAATGAGCAGTTCTTC
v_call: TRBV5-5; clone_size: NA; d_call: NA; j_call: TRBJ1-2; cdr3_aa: CASSPPTNGYTF; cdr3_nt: TGTGCCAGCAGCCCGCCAACAAATGGCTACACCTTC
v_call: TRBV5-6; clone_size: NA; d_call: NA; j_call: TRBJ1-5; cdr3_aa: CASSLSGVNQPQHF; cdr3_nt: TGTGCCAGCAGCTTGTCAGGGGTCAATCAGCCCCAGCATTTT
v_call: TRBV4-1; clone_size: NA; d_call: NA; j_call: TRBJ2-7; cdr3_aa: CASSQEQQGNPYEQYF; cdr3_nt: TGCGCCAGCAGCCAGGAACAGCAGGGGAATCCCTACGAGCAGTACTTC
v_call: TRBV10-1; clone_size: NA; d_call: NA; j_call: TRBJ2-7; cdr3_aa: CASSEAGMEQYF; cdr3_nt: TGCGCCAGCAGTGAGGCCGGGATGGAGCAGTACTTC
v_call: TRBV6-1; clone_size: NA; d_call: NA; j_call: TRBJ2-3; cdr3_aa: CASSGSQGTDTQYF; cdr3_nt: TGTGCCAGCAGTGGATCCCAGGGGACAGATACGCAGTATTTT
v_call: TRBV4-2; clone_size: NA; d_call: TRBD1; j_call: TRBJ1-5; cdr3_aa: CASSQSLRQGLAGNQPQHF; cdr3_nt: TGTGCCAGCAGCCAAAGCCTCCGACAGGGCTTGGCTGGCAATCAGCCCCAGCATTTT
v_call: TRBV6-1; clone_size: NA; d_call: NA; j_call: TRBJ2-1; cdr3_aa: CASSYRDEQFF; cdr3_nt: TGTGCCAGCAGTTACCGGGACGAGCAGTTCTTC
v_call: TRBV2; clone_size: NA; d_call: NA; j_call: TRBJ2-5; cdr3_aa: CASSDRGPETQYF; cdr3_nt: TGTGCCAGCAGTGACAGGGGCCCCGAGACCCAGTACTTC
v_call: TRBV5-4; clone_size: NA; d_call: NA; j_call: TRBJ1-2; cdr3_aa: CASSLGANVNYGYTF; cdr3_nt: TGTGCCAGCAGCTTGGGGGCCAACGTTAACTATGGCTACACCTTC
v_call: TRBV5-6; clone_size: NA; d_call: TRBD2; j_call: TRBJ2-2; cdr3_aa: CASSGPTLAGGITGELFF; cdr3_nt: TGTGCCAGCAGCGGGCCAACCCTAGCGGGGGGGATCACCGGGGAGCTGTTTTTT
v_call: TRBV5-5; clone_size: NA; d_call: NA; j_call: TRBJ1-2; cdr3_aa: CASSLPQNYGYTF; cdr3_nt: TGTGCCAGCAGCTTGCCTCAGAACTATGGCTACACCTTC
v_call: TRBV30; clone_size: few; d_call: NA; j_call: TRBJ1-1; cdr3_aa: CAWSSKNTEAFF; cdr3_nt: TGTGCCTGGAGTTCAAAGAACACTGAAGCTTTCTTT
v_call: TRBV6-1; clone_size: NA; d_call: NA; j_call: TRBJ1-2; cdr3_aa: CASNFVGQSYGYTF; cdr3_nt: TGTGCCAGCAACTTCGTCGGGCAGAGCTATGGCTACACCTTC
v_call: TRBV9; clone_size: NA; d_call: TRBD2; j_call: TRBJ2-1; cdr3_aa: CASSVGLAGMEQFF; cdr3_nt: TGTGCCAGCAGCGTAGGACTAGCGGGAATGGAGCAGTTCTTC
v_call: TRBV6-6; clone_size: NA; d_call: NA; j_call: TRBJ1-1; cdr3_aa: CASSYLPPRSNTEAFF; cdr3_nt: TGTGCCAGCAGTTACCTTCCGCCCAGGAGCAACACTGAAGCTTTCTTT
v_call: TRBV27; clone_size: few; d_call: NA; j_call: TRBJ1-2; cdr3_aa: CASSSRSQARGYTF; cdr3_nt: TGTGCCAGCAGTTCCCGGAGCCAAGCTCGAGGCTACACCTTC
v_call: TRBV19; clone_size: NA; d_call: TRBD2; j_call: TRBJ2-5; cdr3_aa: CASSIGAGVQETQYF; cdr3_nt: TGTGCCAGTAGTATAGGGGCGGGAGTGCAAGAGACCCAGTACTTC
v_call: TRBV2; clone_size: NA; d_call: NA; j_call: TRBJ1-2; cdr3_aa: CASSGGNYGYTF; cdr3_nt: TGTGCCAGCAGCGGGGGAAACTATGGCTACACCTTC
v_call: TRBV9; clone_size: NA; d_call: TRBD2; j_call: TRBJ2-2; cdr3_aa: CASSRTSGSAGELFF; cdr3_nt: TGTGCCAGCAGCCGGACTAGCGGGAGCGCCGGGGAGCTGTTTTTT
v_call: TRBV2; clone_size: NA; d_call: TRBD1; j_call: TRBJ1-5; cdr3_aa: CASSEWGIRQGEPQHF; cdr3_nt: TGTGCCAGCAGTGAATGGGGAATTAGACAGGGGGAGCCCCAGCATTTT
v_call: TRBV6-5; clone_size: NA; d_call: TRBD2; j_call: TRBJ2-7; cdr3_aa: CASSRTSSYEQYF; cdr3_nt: TGTGCCAGCAGCCGGACTAGCTCCTACGAGCAGTACTTC
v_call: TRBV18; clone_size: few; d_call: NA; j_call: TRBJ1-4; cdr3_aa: CASSSLGPTNEKLFF; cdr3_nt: TGTGCCAGCTCATCGCTAGGACCGACTAATGAAAAACTGTTTTTT